Given below is one T cell receptor beta chain in context. No antigen is known for it. The sample originates from a study of T cell responses to AZD1222 COVID-19 vaccine. On the study more broadly: Analysis merged second doses at about 4 or about 12 weeks.

Notes on the study in general: White British donors predominated, females outnumbered males, and clonal diversity was possibly underestimated. Spike regions recognized by vaccine-associated CD4 TCRs spanned the protein, led by 160-218 and 743-854.

The protocol was immunoSEQ multiplex PCR, while the TCRdb copy is restricted to in-frame clones and leaves out a portion. The sample shows 95,000 to 120,000 clones, approximately 86% of them seen only once. The sequence came from an adult in good health. The material sequenced was peripheral blood, taken on day 0 of AZD1222 vaccination.

CDR3 sequence reads: CASSIDLTGGAYTEAFF. CDR3 sequence (DNA): TGTGCCAGTAGTATAGATTTGACAGGGGGCGCATATACTGAAGCTTTCTTT. This chain links TRBV19 with TRBJ1-1, with 10 nucleotides matching TRBD1. This CDR3 has 17 residues. V lost 0 bases to trimming and J lost 5 bases; unmatched junction nucleotides: 9. Germline loops: CDR1 LNHDA, CDR2 SQIVND (reference sequence).